The 32 T cell receptor beta chains reported below all come from one sample, sequenced in a study of control samples from healthy donors and cancer patients. TCRdb keeps only in-frame clones here, not all; method: immunoSEQ multiplex PCR. The sample lists about 27,000 clones; approximately 91% were seen once. Sequencing was done on a sample of PBMCs. The receptors derive from a man aged 45 to 65 with lung cancer.

This chain links TRBV25-1 with TRBJ2-5; TRBD1 matches at 9 bases. After removal of 4 bases from V and 5 bases from J, the junction contained 8 bases not matched to a gene. The V gene's germline CDR1 is MGHDK and CDR2 SYGVNS. The CDR3 contains 15 residues. CDR3 coding DNA: TGTGCCAGCAGTGTCGGGGACAGGGAGTTGGAGACCCAGTACTTC. Encoded protein: CASSVGDRELETQYF.

The chain is built from TRBV11-2 and TRBJ2-5, with D tentatively TRBD1 (6 bases). V dropped 1 base and J dropped 5 bases, with 14 bases sitting between them. CDR1 and CDR2 (germline): SGHAT, FQNNGV. The CDR3 extends over 15 amino acids. The CDR3 loop is CASSLALGAEETQYF. DNA for the CDR3: TGTGCCAGCAGCTTAGCTCTGGGGGCAGAGGAGACCCAGTACTTC.

This clone is large by share. This rearrangement joins TRBV6-5 to TRBJ1-5; D is uncertain. Germline CDR1 reads MNHEY; CDR2 reads SVGAGI. The length of the CDR3 is 14 residues. V was cut by 1 base and J by 7 bases, with 11 bases left in between. CDR3 protein: CASSYFALGQPQHF. Written as DNA, the CDR3 is TGTGCCAGCAGTTACTTTGCCCTGGGGCAGCCCCAGCATTTT.

The chain's CDR3 is CASRAGYNEQFF. CDR3 sequence (DNA): TGTGCCAGCAGAGCGGGCTACAATGAGCAGTTCTTC. This chain links TRBV28 with TRBJ2-1; D possibly corresponds to TRBD2 (6 bases). Germline-derived CDR1 and CDR2 are MDHEN and SYDVKM. Trimming took off 6 bases at V and 3 bases at J, with 6 bases between the two ends. CDR3 length: 12 residues.

This sequence joins TRBV30 and TRBJ1-1; TRBD1 might be the D (5 bases). The germline V and J ends were trimmed by 3 bases and 7 bases, with 15 bases remaining between them. The CDR3 totals 13 residues. Looked up from germline, CDR1 is GTSNPN and CDR2 is SVGIG (reference sequence). The CDR3 bases are TGTGCCTGGAGGAGAGGGACTGACCATGAAGCTTTCTTT. This sequence encodes CAWRRGTDHEAFF.

The rearrangement uses TRBV19 and TRBJ2-5; D perhaps matches TRBD1 (6 bases). V was trimmed by 1 base and J by 7 bases, leaving 16 bases between them. The CDR3 is 15 amino acids. The V gene's germline CDR1 is LNHDA and CDR2 SQIVND (reference sequence). DNA of the CDR3: TGTGCCAGTAGTATAGGATCGCAGGGGAGAGGGACCCAGTACTTC. Its translation is CASSIGSQGRGTQYF. The full variable domain, rest sourced from reference TRBV19 and TRBJ2-5, is DGGITQSPKYLFRKEGQNVTLSCEQNLNHDAMYWYRQDPGQGLRLIYYSQIVNDFQKGDIAEGYSVSREKKESFPLTVTSAQKNPTAFYLCASSIGSQGRGTQYFGPGTRLLVL.

The V gene is TRBV7-2, the J gene TRBJ2-1, with TRBD2 identical over 10 bases. V was pared by 2 bases and J by 5 bases, with 3 bases of the junction left unmatched. CDR1 and CDR2 (germline): SGHTA, FQGNSA. CDR3 size: 15 residues. CDR3 DNA sequence: TGTGCCAGCAGCTTATTCCTAGCGGGGGACAATGAGCAGTTCTTC. This sequence encodes CASSLFLAGDNEQFF.

The rearrangement joins TRBV29-1 to TRBJ2-1, with 8 bases lining up with TRBD2. This CDR3 has 18 amino acids. With V trimmed by 7 bases and J by 0 bases, 17 bases remained unmatched. Germline lookup yields CDR1 SQVTM and CDR2 ANQGSEA. The CDR3 DNA sequence: TGCAGCGCCCAACGCGCGGGGGGACTGAAGAGCTCCTACAATGAGCAGTTCTTC. Its translation is CSAQRAGGLKSSYNEQFF.

The V and J genes are TRBV4-3 and TRBJ1-5; D is undetermined. V was trimmed by 1 base and J by 7 bases, leaving 14 bases between them. The CDR3 totals 15 residues. The germline V gene encodes CDR1 LGHNA and CDR2 YSLEER. CDR3 in amino acids: CASSQGNSPGQPQHF. The CDR3, as DNA: TGCGCCAGCAGCCAAGGAAACAGCCCGGGGCAGCCCCAGCATTTT.

The gene calls are TRBV7-9 and TRBJ2-6; 9 bases are a match to TRBD1. The CDR3 has 16 residues. Trimming took 3 bases from V and 3 from J; bases not matched to a gene: 3. Germline CDR1 reads SEHNR; CDR2 reads FQNEAQ (reference sequence). Here the CDR3 DNA reads TGTGCCAGCAGCTTGAACAGGGGGCATGGGGCCAACGTCCTGACTTTC. Amino acid sequence: CASSLNRGHGANVLTF.

The chain links TRBV3-1 (or the pseudogene TRBV3-2) to TRBJ2-7, with 10 positions matching TRBD1. The germline gives CDR1 LGHDT, CDR2 YNNKEL (reference sequence). The V segment lost 6 bases and the J segment 5 bases; nucleotides outside the gene matches: 10. The length of the CDR3 is 15 residues. Here the CDR3 reads CASSITGTGVDEQYF. CDR3 nucleotides: TGTGCCAGCAGTATTACCGGGACAGGGGTCGACGAGCAGTACTTC.

This sequence joins TRBV6-5 and TRBJ2-3; possibly TRBD1 for D (5 bases). CDR1 is MNHEY and CDR2 is SVGAGI in the germline V gene. The CDR3 runs to 15 residues. V dropped 0 bases and J dropped 6 bases, with 13 bases sitting between them. The CDR3 sequence is CASSYSHTNRDTQYF. The CDR3 coding sequence is TGTGCCAGCAGTTACTCCCATACTAACAGGGATACGCAGTATTTT.

This chain connects TRBV7-9 to TRBJ1-3; D gene ambiguous. Trimming took off 1 base at V and 3 bases at J, with 19 bases between the two ends. The CDR3 sequence is 18 residues long. Germline CDR1 reads SEHNR; CDR2 reads FQNEAQ (reference sequence). The CDR3 loop is CASSLGLHKGVNGNTIYF. The CDR3 DNA reads as TGTGCCAGCAGCTTAGGGCTCCATAAGGGCGTGAATGGAAACACCATATATTTT.

This clone was recorded only once. This chain joins TRBV19 and TRBJ2-7; weak D call: TRBD2 (5 bases). Germline V gives CDR1 LNHDA, CDR2 SQIVND (reference sequence). V was pared by 3 bases and J by 7 bases, with 16 bases between. CDR3 length: 14 amino acids. The CDR3 spells CASSIKTGGTEQYF. The CDR3 DNA reads TGTGCCAGTAGTATTAAAACCGGAGGCACGGAGCAGTACTTC.

The genes are TRBV2 and TRBJ1-5; D is unresolved. Germline V lookup: CDR1 SNHLY, CDR2 FYNNEI. This CDR3 spans 14 amino acids. Trimming stripped 6 bases from V and 1 base from J, with 10 bases between. CDR3 sequence: CASSGGRSNQPQHF. CDR3 in DNA: TGTGCCAGCAGCGGCGGGAGGAGCAATCAGCCCCAGCATTTT.

The genes are TRBV5-5 and TRBJ1-1; D uncertain. Trimming cost V 0 bases and J 4 bases, with 10 bases left between them. There are 14 residues in the CDR3. CDR1 and CDR2 from the germline V gene are SGHKS and YYEKEE (reference sequence). The CDR3 region is CASSLVVVGTEAFF. The CDR3 region has the DNA TGTGCCAGCAGCTTGGTCGTGGTCGGCACTGAAGCTTTCTTT.

The chain links TRBV5-1 to TRBJ2-1, with D perhaps matching TRBD2 (6 bases). This CDR3 comprises 14 residues. CDR1 and CDR2 (germline): SGHRS, YFSETQ. The V and J ends lost 4 bases and 9 bases respectively, with 17 bases between them. CDR3 DNA sequence: TGCGCCAGCAGCCCCGAGGGTAGCGGAACTGAGCAGTTCTTC. Its protein product is CASSPEGSGTEQFF.

The V and J genes are TRBV3-1 (or the pseudogene TRBV3-2) and TRBJ1-2, with 7 bases identical to TRBD1. Germline V lookup: CDR1 LGHDT, CDR2 YNNKEL (reference sequence). V was pared by 2 bases and J by 2 bases, with 2 bases of the junction left unmatched. The length of the CDR3 is 14 residues. CDR3 nucleotides: TGTGCCAGCAGCCAAAACAGGGGCAACTATGGCTACACCTTC. The encoded protein is CASSQNRGNYGYTF.

This chain links TRBV13 with TRBJ2-1; 7 bases map to TRBD2. Germline trimming cut 4 bases from V and 8 bases from J; bases unmatched to any gene: 5. In germline, CDR1 is PRHDT, CDR2 FYEKMQ (reference sequence). The length of the CDR3 is 13 residues. The chain's CDR3 is CASSSILAHEQFF. The CDR3 DNA reads as TGTGCCAGCAGCTCAATACTAGCGCATGAGCAGTTCTTC.

The chain is built from TRBV4-1 and TRBJ2-7; D might be TRBD2 (5 bases). The CDR3 spans 14 residues. Germline values: CDR1 MGHRA, CDR2 YSYEKL. With 4 bases removed from V and 2 bases from J, the gap between germline ends came to 12 bases. The CDR3 spells CASSLGLPPYEQYF. The CDR3 nucleotides are TGCGCCAGCAGCCTCGGACTCCCTCCCTACGAGCAGTACTTC.

Only one count was recorded for this clone. J is TRBJ1-5 and V is TRBV7-9; 8 nucleotides align to TRBD1. The CDR3 spans 14 residues. Germline V lookup: CDR1 SEHNR, CDR2 FQNEAQ (reference sequence). Germline trimming cut 5 bases from V and 6 bases from J; bases unmatched to any gene: 6. In DNA, the CDR3 is TGTGCCAGCAGCCCAGACAGGGGCGTTCAGCCCCAGCATTTT. Its translation is CASSPDRGVQPQHF.

This rearrangement joins TRBV4-3 to TRBJ1-5; D uncertain. V gave up 0 bases and J gave up 5 bases, with 11 bases separating them. The CDR3 has 15 amino acids. The germline V gene encodes CDR1 LGHNA and CDR2 YSLEER. The CDR3 sequence is CASSQDVTGYQPQHF. The CDR3 DNA follows: TGCGCCAGCAGCCAAGACGTTACTGGGTATCAGCCCCAGCATTTT.

This clone was picked up one time. The V and J genes are TRBV5-6 and TRBJ2-7; D gene ambiguous. The CDR3 runs to 14 residues. Trimming left V 1 base short and J 0 bases short, with 8 bases between. CDR1 and CDR2 (germline): SGHDT, YYEEEE. CDR3: CASSLSPSSYEQYF. The CDR3, as DNA: TGTGCCAGCAGCTTGTCTCCTAGCTCCTACGAGCAGTACTTC.

The chain carries TRBV7-6 and TRBJ2-7, with 11 bases lining up with TRBD2. J lost 2 bases, V lost 4 bases, and 7 bases had no gene match. The CDR3 is made up of 16 amino acids. Germline CDR1 and CDR2: SGHVS and FNYEAQ. CDR3 DNA sequence: TGTGCCAGCAGCTCGCTCCTAGCGGGGGGAGCCTACGAGCAGTACTTC. Amino acid sequence: CASSSLLAGGAYEQYF.

The V gene is TRBV9, the J gene TRBJ2-3; 9 bases match TRBD1. The CDR3 contains 18 residues. V lost 1 base and J lost 4; bases outside the gene matches: 13. Germline CDR1 SGDLS, CDR2 YYNGEE. For the CDR3, the DNA is TGTGCCAGCAGCGTAACTACATCCGGACAGGGGTTGTCAGATACGCAGTATTTT. Protein sequence: CASSVTTSGQGLSDTQYF.

This chain uses TRBV14 with TRBJ2-7; 8 bases are shared with TRBD1. The germline V gene has CDR1 SGHDN and CDR2 FVKESK. The length of the CDR3 is 15 residues. V shed 0 bases, J shed 5 bases, and the junction held 6 bases outside the gene matches. This CDR3 reads CASSQEGRGRDEQYF. DNA of the CDR3: TGTGCCAGCAGCCAAGAAGGCAGGGGGCGCGACGAGCAGTACTTC. Looking up the rest from reference TRBV14 and TRBJ2-7 gives the full variable domain: EAGVTQFPSHSVIEKGQTVTLRCDPISGHDNLYWYRRVMGKEIKFLLHFVKESKQDESGMPNNRFLAERTGGTYSTLKVQPAELEDSGVYFCASSQEGRGRDEQYFGPGTRLTVT.

This chain links TRBV7-2 with TRBJ1-5; D is unresolved. Germline V CDR1 and CDR2: SGHTA, FQGNSA. Between the trimmed V and J ends, which lost 0 bases and 0 bases, there was a span of 18 bases. The CDR3 consists of 19 residues. This CDR3 reads CASSLAGSRPLDSNQPQHF. The CDR3 region has the DNA TGTGCCAGCAGCTTAGCGGGGTCCCGCCCCCTCGATAGCAATCAGCCCCAGCATTTT.

The V and J genes are TRBV15 and TRBJ2-2; D not resolved. Germline CDR1 is LNHNV and CDR2 is YYDKDF (reference sequence). Trimming stripped 3 bases from V and 0 bases from J, with 23 bases between. CDR3 length: 20 residues. The CDR3 DNA reads TGTGCCACCAGCAGCGTTTCTAGTCAGAGAACACGCGCGAACACCGGGGAGCTGTTTTTT. It encodes CATSSVSSQRTRANTGELFF.

The gene calls are TRBV6-5 and TRBJ1-4; D is unclear. The CDR3 length is 15 residues. The germline gives CDR1 MNHEY, CDR2 SVGAGI. V lost 2 bases and J 3 bases, leaving 10 bases between the germline ends. CDR3 coding DNA: TGTGCCAGCAGTTACCGGCGGCGATCTAATGAAAAACTGTTTTTT. This gives the protein CASSYRRRSNEKLFF.

The chain joins TRBV20-1 to TRBJ1-5; no definite D call. Germline V gene lookup returns CDR1 DFQATT and CDR2 SNEGSKA (reference sequence). This CDR3 is 14 amino acids long. The V end was cut by 3 bases, the J end by 0 bases, with 9 bases between. CDR3 nucleotides: TGCAGTGCTAGTCGACTGAATAGCAATCAGCCCCAGCATTTT. It encodes CSASRLNSNQPQHF.

CDR3 nucleotides: TGTGCCAGCAGCTTTCGTAGTAGAGGGACTAGCGGGGGCTATGAGCAGTTCTTC. This encodes CASSFRSRGTSGGYEQFF. The chain employs TRBV7-8 and TRBJ2-1; 14 bases align to TRBD2. CDR1 is SGHVS and CDR2 is FQNEAQ in the germline V gene. Trimming at V came to 3 bases and at J to 8 bases, leaving 12 bases not matched to a gene. This CDR3 contains 18 residues.

The V gene is TRBV7-2, the J gene TRBJ2-7; maybe TRBD2 (7 bases). The CDR3 is 14 amino acids. Trimming shortened V by 0 bases and J by 7 bases, and 13 bases separated the two germline ends. CDR1 and CDR2 from the germline V gene are SGHTA and FQGNSA. The CDR3 sequence is CASSLAGGAGEQYF. The CDR3 DNA sequence: TGTGCCAGCAGCTTAGCGGGGGGGGCCGGGGAGCAGTACTTC.